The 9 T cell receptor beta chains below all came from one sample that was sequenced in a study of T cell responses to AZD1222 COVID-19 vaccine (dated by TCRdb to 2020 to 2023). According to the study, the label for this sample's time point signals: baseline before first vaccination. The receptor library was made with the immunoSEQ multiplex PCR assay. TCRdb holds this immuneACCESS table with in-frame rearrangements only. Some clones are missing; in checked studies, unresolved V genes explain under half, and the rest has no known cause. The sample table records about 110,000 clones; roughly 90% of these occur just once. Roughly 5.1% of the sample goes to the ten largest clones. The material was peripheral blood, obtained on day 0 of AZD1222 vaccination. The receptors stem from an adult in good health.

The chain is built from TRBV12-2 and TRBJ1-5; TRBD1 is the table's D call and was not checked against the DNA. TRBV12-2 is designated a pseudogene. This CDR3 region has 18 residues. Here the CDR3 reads CASRLDKRWTGPKKTKHF. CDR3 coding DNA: TGTGCAAGTCGCTTAGACAAACGGTGGACAGGGCCCAAGAAGACCAAGCATTTT.

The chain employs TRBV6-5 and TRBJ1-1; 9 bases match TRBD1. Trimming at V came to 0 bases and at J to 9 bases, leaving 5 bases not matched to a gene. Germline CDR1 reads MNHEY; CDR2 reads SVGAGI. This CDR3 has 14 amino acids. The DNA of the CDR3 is TGTGCCAGCAGTTACTCGGGACAGGGAGATAAAGCTTTCTTT. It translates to CASSYSGQGDKAFF.

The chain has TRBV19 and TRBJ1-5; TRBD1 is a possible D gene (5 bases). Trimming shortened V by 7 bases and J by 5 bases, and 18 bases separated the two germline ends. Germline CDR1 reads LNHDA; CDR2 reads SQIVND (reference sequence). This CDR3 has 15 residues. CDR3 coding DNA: TGTGCCAGTATCGCCCGGTGGGGGTGGGATCAGCCCCAGCATTTT. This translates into CASIARWGWDQPQHF.

The CDR3: CASSIADQETQYF. CDR3 in DNA: TGTGCCAGTAGTATAGCGGACCAAGAGACCCAGTACTTC. This chain uses TRBV19 with TRBJ2-5; D is uncertain. Germline-derived CDR1 and CDR2 are LNHDA and SQIVND (reference sequence). V dropped 1 base and J dropped 0 bases, with 3 bases sitting between them. There are 13 residues in the CDR3.

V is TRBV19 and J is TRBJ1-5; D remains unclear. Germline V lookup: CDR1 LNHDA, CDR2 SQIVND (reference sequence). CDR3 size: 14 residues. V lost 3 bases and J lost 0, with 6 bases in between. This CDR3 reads CASSMRNSNQPQHF. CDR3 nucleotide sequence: TGTGCCAGTAGTATGAGAAATAGCAATCAGCCCCAGCATTTT.

The CDR3 sequence is CASSSRNTEAFF. The CDR3 DNA follows: TGTGCCAGCAGCTCCCGGAACACTGAAGCTTTCTTT. This rearrangement joins TRBV12-3 or TRBV12-4 to TRBJ1-1; D remains ambiguous. The CDR3 consists of 12 residues. V dropped 6 bases and J dropped 1 base, with 6 bases sitting between them.

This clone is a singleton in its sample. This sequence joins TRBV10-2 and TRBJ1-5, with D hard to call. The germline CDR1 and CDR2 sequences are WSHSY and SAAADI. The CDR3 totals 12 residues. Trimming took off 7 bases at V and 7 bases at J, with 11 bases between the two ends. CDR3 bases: TGCGCCAGCAAGACGCCGGGACAGCCCCAGCATTTT. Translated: CASKTPGQPQHF.

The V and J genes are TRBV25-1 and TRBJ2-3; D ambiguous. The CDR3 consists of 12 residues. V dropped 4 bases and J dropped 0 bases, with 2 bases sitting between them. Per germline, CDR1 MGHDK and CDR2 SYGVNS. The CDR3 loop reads CASSGSTDTQYF. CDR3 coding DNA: TGTGCCAGCAGTGGAAGCACAGATACGCAGTATTTT. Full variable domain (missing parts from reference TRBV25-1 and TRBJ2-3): EADIYQTPRYLVIGTGKKITLECSQTMGHDKMYWYQQDPGMELHLIHYSYGVNSTEKGDLSSESTVSRIRTEHFPLTLESARPSHTSQYLCASSGSTDTQYFGPGTRLTVL.

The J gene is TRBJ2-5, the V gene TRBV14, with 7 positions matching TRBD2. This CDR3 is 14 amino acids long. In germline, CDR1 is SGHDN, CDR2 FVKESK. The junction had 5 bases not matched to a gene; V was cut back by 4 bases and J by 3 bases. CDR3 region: CASSPTGLEETQYF. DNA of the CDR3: TGTGCCAGCAGCCCCACCGGACTAGAAGAGACCCAGTACTTC.